This TCR beta chain was retrieved from a study of T-cell memory formation after mild COVID-19. The TCR alpha and TCR beta cDNA libraries, bearing sample barcodes and UMIs, were generated by 5'RACE using constant-segment primers. TCRdb re-analysed the 5' RACE reads in MiXCR, keeping a single row per CDR3 protein. The data show under 250,000 distinct CDR3 sequences, 27% seen once. Germline CDR1 SEHNR, CDR2 FQNEAQ (reference sequence). With 5 bases clipped from V and 0 bases from J, the junction kept 3 bases outside the gene matches. This CDR3 spans 14 amino acids. This sequence was found in an adult woman who had mild COVID-19 (a few samples of this study predate the infection). Cell type and time point are not known. The sequenced sample consisted of PBMCs or a T cell subset sorted from them (not recorded which). The chain has TRBV7-9 and TRBJ1-1, with 7 positions matching TRBD1. In DNA form, the CDR3 reads TGTGCCAGCAGCCTAGACAGGGTGAACACTGAAGCTTTCTTT. Translated, it gives CASSLDRVNTEAFF.